These 19 T cell receptor beta chains were sequenced from one sample in a study of PD-1 blockade in classical Hodgkin lymphoma. Sequenced by immunoSEQ multiplex PCR; TCRdb stores in-frame clones only, minus some. The table has fewer than 20,000 clones, over 80% seen once. Following autologous stem cell transplantation, relapse occurred in every patient, and exposure to brentuximab vedotin varied. The sequencing here drew on peripheral blood mononuclear cells (PBMCs), taken before the second cycle of nivolumab. The receptors were sampled from a human donor with classical Hodgkin lymphoma.

This clone was detected a few times. The V call is TRBV10-1, the J call TRBJ1-1, with 7 nucleotides matching TRBD1. This CDR3 contains 14 residues. Germline values: CDR1 WNHNN, CDR2 SYGVQD (reference sequence). After removal of 0 bases from V and 10 bases from J, the junction contained 8 bases not matched to a gene. CDR3 DNA: TGCGCCAGCAGTGAGTCCTTAGGGGGCAGAGGAGCTTTCTTT. This codes for CASSESLGGRGAFF.

J is TRBJ1-4 and V is TRBV30; perhaps TRBD1 as D (6 bases). The CDR3 sequence is 15 residues long. Per germline, CDR1 GTSNPN and CDR2 SVGIG (reference sequence). Trimming cost V 0 bases and J 3 bases, with 11 bases left between them. CDR3 amino acids: CAWSVQQGPNEKLFF. As DNA, the CDR3 is TGTGCCTGGAGTGTACAACAGGGACCTAATGAAAAACTGTTTTTT.

The rearrangement links TRBV10-3 to TRBJ1-1; D uncertain. This CDR3 contains 14 residues. CDR1 ENHRY and CDR2 SYGVKD come from the germline V gene. V lost 5 bases and J 0 bases, leaving 10 bases between the germline ends. CDR3 sequence reads: CAISQGRLNTEAFF. CDR3 nucleotide sequence: TGTGCCATCAGTCAAGGGAGGTTGAACACTGAAGCTTTCTTT.

The gene calls are TRBV13 and TRBJ2-5, with a weak D call TRBD2 (6 bases). The V and J ends lost 2 bases and 4 bases respectively, with 8 bases between them. This CDR3 region has 13 residues. Germline V CDR1 and CDR2: PRHDT, FYEKMQ (reference sequence). In DNA, the CDR3 is TGTGCCAGCAGCTTACCGGGAGCAGAGACCCAGTACTTC. Translation gives CASSLPGAETQYF.

This chain joins TRBV5-1 and TRBJ2-7, with a possible D match to TRBD2 (5 bases). V lost 0 bases and J lost 0, with 19 bases in between. This CDR3 spans 18 amino acids. Germline V gene lookup returns CDR1 SGHRS and CDR2 YFSETQ. CDR3 in amino acids: CASSLGASRRPTSYEQYF. Here the CDR3 DNA reads TGCGCCAGCAGCTTGGGGGCTAGCAGGAGACCTACCTCCTACGAGCAGTACTTC.

The J gene is TRBJ1-2, the V gene TRBV5-4; 9 bases are shared with TRBD1. The V gene's germline CDR1 is SGHNT and CDR2 YYREEE (reference sequence). CDR3 length: 14 amino acids. The V and J ends lost 1 base and 6 bases, in that order; junction bases with no gene match: 4. The CDR3 region is CASSLTGGSHGYTF. The CDR3 coding sequence is TGTGCCAGCAGCTTGACAGGGGGCTCTCATGGCTACACCTTC.

This clone has more than one count but fewer than ten. CDR3 amino acids: CASSPRTAFWQPQHF. The CDR3 DNA reads TGTGCCAGCAGTCCCCGGACAGCTTTTTGGCAGCCCCAGCATTTT. The chain links TRBV28 to TRBJ1-5; tentative D call: TRBD1 (6 bases). V was trimmed by 5 bases and J by 7 bases, leaving 18 bases between them. The length of the CDR3 is 15 residues. The germline CDR1 and CDR2 sequences are MDHEN and SYDVKM.

V and J are TRBV7-3 and TRBJ2-1; D unclear. V lost 5 bases and J 8 bases, leaving 16 bases between the germline ends. The CDR3 sequence is 14 residues long. CDR1 and CDR2 (germline): SGHTA, FQGTGA. The CDR3 region is CASSPRLRTDEQFF. The CDR3 DNA sequence: TGTGCCAGCAGCCCCCGTCTGCGTACCGATGAGCAGTTCTTC.

V usage is TRBV11-2 and J usage is TRBJ2-7, with D possibly TRBD2 on 6 matching bases. The V and J ends lost 5 bases and 2 bases respectively, with 13 bases between them. The CDR3 length is 14 residues. In germline, CDR1 is SGHAT, CDR2 FQNNGV. The CDR3 DNA sequence: TGTGCCAGCAGCCAACCGGGGGACCCCTACGAGCAGTACTTC. Translating gives CASSQPGDPYEQYF.

The J gene is TRBJ2-5, the V gene TRBV6-5; 8 positions match TRBD1. The J call is doubtful: the DNA matches TRBJ2-7 better. The CDR3 runs to 14 residues. The germline V gene has CDR1 MNHEY and CDR2 SVGAGI. The CDR3: CASSQQGESYEQYF. DNA for the CDR3: TGTGCCAGCAGTCAACAGGGGGAGTCCTACGAGCAGTACTTC.

This chain joins TRBV27 and TRBJ2-7, with TRBD2 matching over 7 bases. This CDR3 contains 17 residues. The germline CDR1 and CDR2 sequences are MNHEY and SMNVEV (reference sequence). Trimming took 2 bases from V and 7 from J; bases not matched to a gene: 17. The CDR3, as DNA: TGTGCCAGCAGTTTAATTAGGGACTACCCTTCTACGAGTGAGCAGTACTTC. Its protein product is CASSLIRDYPSTSEQYF.

This clone was seen more than once but under ten times. V is TRBV11-2 and J is TRBJ2-1; TRBD2 aligns across 12 bases. Germline CDR1 is SGHAT and CDR2 is FQNNGV. The CDR3 is 19 amino acids. V was clipped by 0 bases and J by 9 bases; unmatched bases: 15. CDR3 sequence reads: CASSLEWATSGSRGIEQFF. CDR3 bases: TGTGCCAGCAGCTTAGAATGGGCGACTAGCGGGAGTAGGGGAATTGAGCAGTTCTTC.

The V call is TRBV11-2, the J call TRBJ2-7; TRBD1 is a possible D gene (6 bases). The CDR3 extends over 14 amino acids. The germline gives CDR1 SGHAT, CDR2 FQNNGV. The ends were cut back, 5 bases at V and 0 bases at J, with 11 bases in the middle. CDR3 bases: TGTGCCAGCAGCCGGACAGAGAGCTCCTACGAGCAGTACTTC. It specifies CASSRTESSYEQYF.

This clone was picked up one time. V is TRBV7-9 and J is TRBJ1-1; D uncertain. The CDR3 sequence is 15 residues long. Germline lookup yields CDR1 SEHNR and CDR2 FQNEAQ (reference sequence). Between the trimmed V and J ends, which lost 3 bases and 0 bases, there was a span of 11 bases. The CDR3, as DNA: TGTGCCAGCAGCTTGGTTGCGCTCATGAACACTGAAGCTTTCTTT. Its translation is CASSLVALMNTEAFF.

The chain combines TRBV19 with TRBJ2-2; 12 bases agree with TRBD2. The CDR3 is 16 residues long. V gave up 3 bases and J gave up 6 bases; unmatched junction bases: 5. Germline CDR1 and CDR2: LNHDA and SQIVND (reference sequence). Here the CDR3 DNA reads TGTGCCAGTAGTATGGTTGGGACTAGCGGGTCCGGGGAGCTGTTTTTT. Translated, it gives CASSMVGTSGSGELFF.

V gene TRBV19 combines with J gene TRBJ1-4; D is ambiguous. Germline V gene lookup returns CDR1 LNHDA and CDR2 SQIVND (reference sequence). V gave up 4 bases and J gave up 7 bases, with 10 bases separating them. The CDR3 consists of 13 residues. DNA for the CDR3: TGTGCCAGTAGTACGGGGATCAGTGAAAAACTGTTTTTT. Protein product: CASSTGISEKLFF.

The chain has TRBV5-1 and TRBJ2-2; 11 bases line up with TRBD2. Germline lookup yields CDR1 SGHRS and CDR2 YFSETQ. The CDR3 is 17 residues long. Trimming took 2 bases from V and 5 from J; bases not matched to a gene: 8. The CDR3 nucleotides read TGCGCCAGCAGCTTAACTAGCGGGGGCCCTAGTACCGGGGAGCTGTTTTTT. Protein product: CASSLTSGGPSTGELFF. Full variable domain (remainder filled in from reference TRBV5-1 and TRBJ2-2): KAGVTQTPRYLIKTRGQQVTLSCSPISGHRSVSWYQQTPGQGLQFLFEYFSETQRNKGNFPGRFSGRQFSNSRSEMNVSTLELGDSALYLCASSLTSGGPSTGELFFGEGSRLTVL.

CDR3 protein: CASSVLDNTEAFF. The CDR3 DNA follows: TGTGCCAGCTCCGTTCTCGATAACACTGAAGCTTTCTTT. The rearrangement joins TRBV9 to TRBJ1-1; no definite D call. The CDR3 is 13 residues long. CDR1 and CDR2 from the germline V gene are SGDLS and YYNGEE. Trimming took 7 bases from V and 2 from J, leaving 12 bases between them.

The V call is TRBV6-9, the J call TRBJ1-1; no reliable D call. Germline CDR1 MNHGY, CDR2 SVAAGI. With 4 bases removed from V and 1 base from J, the gap between germline ends came to 10 bases. The CDR3 sequence is 14 residues long. Here the CDR3 DNA reads TGTGCCAGCAGTTTCCAGGCAGCGAACACTGAAGCTTTCTTT. Its translation: CASSFQAANTEAFF.